A single sample gave rise to the 23 T cell receptor beta chains below, sequenced in a study of OX40 agonist ivuxolimab in advanced cancers. Sequencing was performed with immunoSEQ multiplex PCR; in TCRdb, only in-frame clones are kept and a portion is missing. The data contain about 80,000 clones, approximately 84% of them singletons. The material sequenced was CD4+ or CD8+ T cells sorted from blood, taken in a trial of the OX40 agonist ivuxolimab. The receptors shown here come from an adult with an advanced solid tumor such as melanoma, head and neck, liver or kidney cancer.

The chain recombines TRBV5-1 with TRBJ2-7; tentatively, D is TRBD2 (6 bases). The CDR3 is 14 residues long. Trimming cost V 1 base and J 1 base, with 9 bases left between them. CDR1 is SGHRS and CDR2 is YFSETQ in the germline V gene. CDR3 in DNA: TGCGCCAGCAGCTTGTATGGGGGGTCCTACGAGCAGTACTTC. Its protein product is CASSLYGGSYEQYF.

The chain has TRBV4-1 and TRBJ1-1; maybe TRBD1 (5 bases). V was cut by 4 bases and J by 1 base, with 13 bases left in between. Germline loops: CDR1 MGHRA, CDR2 YSYEKL. The CDR3 length is 15 residues. The CDR3 sequence is CASSRTGASNTEAFF. DNA for the CDR3: TGCGCCAGCAGCCGAACCGGGGCTTCGAACACTGAAGCTTTCTTT.

The chain carries TRBV7-2 and TRBJ1-2; a weak D match, TRBD1 (5 bases). The CDR3 loop spans 15 amino acids. The germline V and J ends were trimmed by 3 bases and 0 bases, with 11 bases remaining between them. Germline loops: CDR1 SGHTA, CDR2 FQGNSA. The CDR3, as DNA: TGTGCCAGCAGCTTTACGACAGATACTAACTATGGCTACACCTTC. Protein: CASSFTTDTNYGYTF.

The rearrangement uses TRBV19 and TRBJ2-2; D call uncertain. The CDR3 runs to 14 residues. The germline CDR1 and CDR2 sequences are LNHDA and SQIVND (reference sequence). Trimming left V 4 bases short and J 4 bases short, with 10 bases between. The CDR3 loop is CASSTSVSTGELFF. Here the CDR3 DNA reads TGTGCCAGTAGTACTTCGGTTAGCACCGGGGAGCTGTTTTTT.

This clone was seen just once. The chain joins TRBV21-1 to TRBJ1-5. TRBV21-1 is a pseudogene segment. This CDR3 comprises 15 residues. This chain's CDR3 is CASSIKGDSNQPQHF. As DNA, the CDR3 is TGTGCCAGCAGCATTAAGGGTGACAGCAATCAGCCCCAGCATTTT.

The chain is built from TRBV19 and TRBJ2-4; TRBD1 agrees at 7 bases. The germline gives CDR1 LNHDA, CDR2 SQIVND (reference sequence). V lost 3 bases, J lost 4 bases, and 9 bases stayed unmatched. The CDR3 totals 16 residues. CDR3 sequence reads: CASSISLDRVKNIQYF. In nucleotides, the CDR3 is TGTGCCAGTAGTATCTCCCTCGACAGGGTGAAAAACATTCAGTACTTC.

The chain uses TRBV12-5 and TRBJ2-5, with TRBD2 matching 15 bases. The end of the DNA aligns better with TRBJ2-7, so the J call may be wrong. From germline, CDR1 is LGHNT and CDR2 FRNRAP. The CDR3 loop spans 18 amino acids. CDR3 bases: TGTGCTAGTGGTTTGCCCTCGGGACTAGCGGGAGGCTCCTACGAGCAGTACTTC. This sequence encodes CASGLPSGLAGGSYEQYF.

V usage is TRBV11-3 and J usage is TRBJ1-4; D remains unclear. Trimming took off 1 base at V and 6 bases at J, with 6 bases between the two ends. The CDR3 extends over 13 amino acids. Germline V CDR1 and CDR2: SGHNT, YENEEA. Here the CDR3 DNA reads TGTGCCAGCAGCTTAGGTCCATATGAAAAACTGTTTTTT. The encoded protein is CASSLGPYEKLFF.

V is TRBV19 and J is TRBJ1-1, with a weak D call TRBD1 (6 bases). The V end lost 7 bases, the J end lost 1 base, and 10 bases lay between the germline ends. CDR1 LNHDA and CDR2 SQIVND come from the germline V gene (reference sequence). This CDR3 region has 13 residues. The DNA of the CDR3 is TGTGCCAGTACTAGGACAGCGAACACTGAAGCTTTCTTT. Its translation is CASTRTANTEAFF.

The chain uses TRBV19 and TRBJ2-1, with 7 bases lining up with TRBD1. Trimming removed 6 bases from V and 3 bases from J; junction bases left unmatched: 8. There are 15 residues in the CDR3. The germline gives CDR1 LNHDA, CDR2 SQIVND (reference sequence). Written as DNA, the CDR3 is TGTGCCAGTAGCCCCCGACAGGGACACTACAATGAGCAGTTCTTC. Its protein is CASSPRQGHYNEQFF.

The V call is TRBV6-6, the J call TRBJ1-2, with D unclear. V was shortened by 6 bases and J by 3 bases, with 20 bases between the two germline ends. CDR3 length: 16 residues. Germline lookup yields CDR1 MNHNY and CDR2 SVGAGI (reference sequence). CDR3 protein: CASSRGPYVGDYGYTF. The CDR3 nucleotides are TGTGCCAGCAGCCGCGGCCCCTATGTTGGGGACTATGGCTACACCTTC.

The CDR3 reads CASGLGQGDEKLFF. The DNA for the CDR3 is TGTGCTAGTGGGCTCGGACAGGGAGACGAAAAACTGTTTTTT. The rearrangement joins TRBV12-5 to TRBJ1-4; 8 nucleotides align to TRBD1. Germline V gives CDR1 LGHNT, CDR2 FRNRAP. The V gene end was trimmed by 6 bases and the J gene end by 8 bases; junction bases not matched to a gene: 8. The CDR3 loop spans 14 amino acids.

This clone came up a few times. The rearrangement links TRBV11-2 to TRBJ2-1, with 16 bases fitting TRBD2. Germline V gene sequence: CDR1 SGHAT, CDR2 FQNNGV. The CDR3 consists of 15 residues. The junction had 1 base not matched to a gene; V was cut back by 5 bases and J by 6 bases. For the CDR3, the DNA is TGTGCCAGCAGCGGGACTAGCGGGAGGGTCAATGAGCAGTTCTTC. It codes for CASSGTSGRVNEQFF.

The chain combines TRBV6-5 with TRBJ2-3; D not resolved. CDR3 length: 13 amino acids. V lost 8 bases, J lost 1 base, and 10 bases lay in between. Germline assignment: CDR1 MNHEY and CDR2 SVGAGI. CDR3 loop: CASLVPGTDTQYF. DNA for the CDR3: TGTGCCAGCCTGGTCCCTGGCACAGATACGCAGTATTTT.

This CDR3 is CASRGDSQETQYF. In DNA form, the CDR3 reads TGTGCCAGCAGGGGGGACAGTCAAGAGACCCAGTACTTC. The rearrangement joins TRBV6-6 to TRBJ2-5; 7 bases map to TRBD1. V lost 6 bases to trimming and J lost 2 bases; unmatched junction nucleotides: 3. The CDR3 loop spans 13 amino acids. CDR1 and CDR2 from the germline V gene are MNHNY and SVGAGI (reference sequence).

This rearrangement joins TRBV2 to TRBJ2-6; a weak D match, TRBD2 (7 bases). The ends were cut back, 4 bases at V and 2 bases at J, with 12 bases in the middle. Germline V gene data show CDR1 as SNHLY and CDR2 as FYNNEI. The CDR3 is 16 residues long. CDR3 sequence reads: CASSAQGRAGANVLTF. In DNA form, the CDR3 reads TGTGCCAGCAGTGCTCAGGGGAGGGCTGGGGCCAACGTCCTGACTTTC.

The J gene is TRBJ1-1, the V gene TRBV18, with a tentative D call TRBD1 (5 bases). Trimming took 5 bases from V and 4 from J, leaving 14 bases between them. CDR1 and CDR2 from the germline V gene are KGHSH and LQKENI. The CDR3 runs 14 residues. As DNA, the CDR3 is TGTGCCAGCTCAGGCTCCGGGGCGGTCACTGAAGCTTTCTTT. Translating it yields CASSGSGAVTEAFF.

The gene calls are TRBV30 and TRBJ2-3; TRBD2 might be the D (6 bases). V was pared by 4 bases and J by 3 bases, with 14 bases between. This CDR3 contains 14 residues. Germline-derived CDR1 and CDR2 are GTSNPN and SVGIG (reference sequence). CDR3 DNA: TGTGCCTGGAACCCGGGGGACTCGACAGATACGCAGTATTTT. Its translation is CAWNPGDSTDTQYF.

The V call is TRBV19, the J call TRBJ2-5; TRBD1 agrees at 9 bases. The CDR3 loop spans 15 amino acids. Trimming at V came to 4 bases and at J to 3 bases, leaving 6 bases not matched to a gene. Germline V gives CDR1 LNHDA, CDR2 SQIVND (reference sequence). The CDR3 nucleotides are TGTGCCAGTAGTAGGGACAGGGATAGAAAAGAGACCCAGTACTTC. Amino acid sequence: CASSRDRDRKETQYF.

The chain links TRBV6-1 to TRBJ1-2; perhaps TRBD1 as D (6 bases). The CDR3 extends over 16 amino acids. V dropped 4 bases and J dropped 5 bases, with 20 bases sitting between them. Per the germline V gene, CDR1 is MNHNS and CDR2 is SASEGT. Here the CDR3 DNA reads TGTGCCAGCAGTGCCGGGACAAGGGGGATGTCATATGGCTACACCTTC. This translates into CASSAGTRGMSYGYTF.

The chain carries TRBV7-6 and TRBJ2-2; no definite D call. Germline CDR1 and CDR2: SGHVS and FNYEAQ. The ends were cut back, 0 bases at V and 7 bases at J, with 12 bases in the middle. CDR3 length: 15 residues. This chain's CDR3 is CASSLALFFSGELFF. The CDR3 region has the DNA TGTGCCAGCAGCTTAGCGCTTTTCTTTAGCGGGGAGCTGTTTTTT.

The chain recombines TRBV5-1 with TRBJ1-1; D perhaps matches TRBD1 (5 bases). Germline loops: CDR1 SGHRS, CDR2 YFSETQ. There are 14 residues in the CDR3. Trimming stripped 4 bases from V and 0 bases from J, with 10 bases between. The chain's CDR3 is CASSHGQVNTEAFF. CDR3 DNA: TGCGCCAGCAGCCATGGACAAGTGAACACTGAAGCTTTCTTT.

This clone came up a few times. The chain combines TRBV7-9 with TRBJ1-2, with D possibly matching TRBD1 (6 bases). The ends were cut back, 4 bases at V and 7 bases at J, with 13 bases in the middle. CDR3 size: 13 residues. The germline gives CDR1 SEHNR, CDR2 FQNEAQ (reference sequence). CDR3 loop: CASSWDTSSGYTF. CDR3 sequence (DNA): TGTGCCAGCAGCTGGGACACGTCAAGTGGCTACACCTTC.